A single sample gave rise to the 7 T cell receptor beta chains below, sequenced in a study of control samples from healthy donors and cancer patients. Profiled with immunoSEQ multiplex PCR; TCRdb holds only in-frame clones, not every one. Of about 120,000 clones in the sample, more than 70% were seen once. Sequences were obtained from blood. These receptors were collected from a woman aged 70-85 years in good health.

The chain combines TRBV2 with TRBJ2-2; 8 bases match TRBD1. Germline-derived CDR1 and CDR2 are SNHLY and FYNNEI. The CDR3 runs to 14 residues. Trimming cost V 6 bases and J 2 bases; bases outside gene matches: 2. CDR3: CASSDRGNTGELFF. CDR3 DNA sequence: TGTGCCAGCAGCGACAGGGGAAACACCGGGGAGCTGTTTTTT.

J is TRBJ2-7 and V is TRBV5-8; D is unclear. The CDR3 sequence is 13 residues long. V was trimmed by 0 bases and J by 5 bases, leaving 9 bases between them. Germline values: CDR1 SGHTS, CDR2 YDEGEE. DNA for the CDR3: TGTGCCAGCAGCTTGGATCGTCGGAACGAGCAGTACTTC. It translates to CASSLDRRNEQYF.

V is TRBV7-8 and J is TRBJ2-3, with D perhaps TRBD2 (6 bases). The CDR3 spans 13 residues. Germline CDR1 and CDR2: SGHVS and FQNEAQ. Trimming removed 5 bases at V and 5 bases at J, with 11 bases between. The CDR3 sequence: CASSLGRGDTQYF. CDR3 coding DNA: TGTGCCAGCAGCCTGGGGCGGGGAGATACGCAGTATTTT. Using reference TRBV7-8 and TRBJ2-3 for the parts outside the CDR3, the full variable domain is GAGVSQSPRYKVAKRGQDVALRCDPISGHVSLFWYQQALGQGPEFLTYFQNEAQLDKSGLPSDRFFAERPEGSVSTLKIQRTQQEDSAVYLCASSLGRGDTQYFGPGTRLTVL.

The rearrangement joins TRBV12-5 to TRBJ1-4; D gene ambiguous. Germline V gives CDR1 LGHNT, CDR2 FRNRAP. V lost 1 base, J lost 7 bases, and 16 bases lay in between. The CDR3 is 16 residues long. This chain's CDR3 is CASGLATIIVAEKLFF. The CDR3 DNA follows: TGTGCTAGTGGTTTGGCCACGATAATAGTTGCTGAAAAACTGTTTTTT.

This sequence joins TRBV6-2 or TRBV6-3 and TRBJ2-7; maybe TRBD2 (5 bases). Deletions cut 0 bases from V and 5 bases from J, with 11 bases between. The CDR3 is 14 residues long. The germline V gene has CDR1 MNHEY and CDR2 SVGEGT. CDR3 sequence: CASSYSRGIDEQYF. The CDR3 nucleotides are TGTGCCAGCAGTTACTCTCGAGGGATTGACGAGCAGTACTTC.

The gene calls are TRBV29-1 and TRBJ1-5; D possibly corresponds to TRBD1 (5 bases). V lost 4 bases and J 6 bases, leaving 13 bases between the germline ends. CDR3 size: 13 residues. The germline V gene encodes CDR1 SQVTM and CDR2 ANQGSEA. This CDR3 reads CSVVSRAGQPQHF. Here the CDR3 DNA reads TGCAGCGTTGTTTCCAGGGCAGGTCAGCCCCAGCATTTT.

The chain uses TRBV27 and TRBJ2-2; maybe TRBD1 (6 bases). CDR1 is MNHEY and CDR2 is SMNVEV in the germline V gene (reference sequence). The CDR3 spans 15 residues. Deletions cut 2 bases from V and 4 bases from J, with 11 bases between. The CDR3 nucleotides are TGTGCCAGCAGTTTAATGGCAGGGGTCACCGGGGAGCTGTTTTTT. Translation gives CASSLMAGVTGELFF.